The T cell receptor beta chain under discussion was sequenced for a study of T cells in Graves' hyperthyroidism and ophthalmopathy. As for the study in general: Sampling of peripheral blood happened at initial diagnosis, prior to any treatment.

The CDR3 totals 14 residues. Germline V gene data show CDR1 as SGHRS and CDR2 as YFSETQ. Note on this clonotype: Its antigen is still unknown. A much larger clone lies one base from this, so it may be a read error.

Study conclusions and caveats: A model of 13 V-J features distinguished ophthalmopathy from stable hyperthyroidism. Model output signaled ophthalmopathy a median around 6.9 months ahead of onset.

RNA transcripts provided the source from which TCR beta CDR3 regions were amplified. First-round RT-PCR with HTBI primers amplified the TCR CDR3 region. TCRdb re-called the multiplex PCR reads with MiXCR, one entry per CDR3 protein. The repertoire holds about 400,000 distinct CDR3 sequences, with around 14% as singletons. This TCR came from a woman under 30 with Graves' hyperthyroidism. The material sequenced was blood. The chain uses TRBV5-1 and TRBJ2-7; TRBD1 might be the D (6 bases). This CDR3 is CASSQPTGYYEQCF. The CDR3 nucleotides are TGCGCCAGCAGCCAACCGACAGGCTATTACGAGCAGTGCTTC.